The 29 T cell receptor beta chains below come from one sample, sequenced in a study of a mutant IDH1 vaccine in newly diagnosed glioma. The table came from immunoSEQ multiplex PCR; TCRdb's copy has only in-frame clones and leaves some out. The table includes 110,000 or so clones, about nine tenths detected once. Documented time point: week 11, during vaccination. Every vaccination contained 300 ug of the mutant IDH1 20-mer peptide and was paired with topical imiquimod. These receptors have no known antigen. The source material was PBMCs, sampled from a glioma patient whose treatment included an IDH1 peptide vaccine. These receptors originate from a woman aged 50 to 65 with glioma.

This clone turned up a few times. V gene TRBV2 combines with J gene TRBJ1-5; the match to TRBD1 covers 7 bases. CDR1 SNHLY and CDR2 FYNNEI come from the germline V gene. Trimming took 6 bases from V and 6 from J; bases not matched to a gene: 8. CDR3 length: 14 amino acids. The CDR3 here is CASSETGPSQPQHF. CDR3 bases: TGTGCCAGCAGCGAGACAGGGCCTAGTCAGCCCCAGCATTTT.

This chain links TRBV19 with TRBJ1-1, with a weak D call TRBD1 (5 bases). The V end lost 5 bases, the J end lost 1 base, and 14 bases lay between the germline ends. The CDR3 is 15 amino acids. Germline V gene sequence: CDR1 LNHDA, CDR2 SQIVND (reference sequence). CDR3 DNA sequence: TGTGCCAGTAGTTCCATCCGAGGACAGAACACTGAAGCTTTCTTT. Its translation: CASSSIRGQNTEAFF.

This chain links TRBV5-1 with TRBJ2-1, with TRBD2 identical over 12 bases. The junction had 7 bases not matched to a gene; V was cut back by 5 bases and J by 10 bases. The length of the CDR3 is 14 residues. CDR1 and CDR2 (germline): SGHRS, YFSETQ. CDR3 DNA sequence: TGCGCCAGCAGATCCGGGACTAGCGGGTCAGAGCAGTTCTTC. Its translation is CASRSGTSGSEQFF.

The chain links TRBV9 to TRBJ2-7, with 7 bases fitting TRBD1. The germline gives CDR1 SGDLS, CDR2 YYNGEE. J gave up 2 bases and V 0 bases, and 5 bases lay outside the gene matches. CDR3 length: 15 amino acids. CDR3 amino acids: CASSVGGTEAYEQYF. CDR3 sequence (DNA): TGTGCCAGCAGCGTAGGAGGGACAGAGGCCTACGAGCAGTACTTC.

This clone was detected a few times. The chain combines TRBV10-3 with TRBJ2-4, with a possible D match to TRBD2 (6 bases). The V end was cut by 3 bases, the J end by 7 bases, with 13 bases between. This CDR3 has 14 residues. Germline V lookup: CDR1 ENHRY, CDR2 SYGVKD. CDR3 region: CAISDTMAGNIQYF. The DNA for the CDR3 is TGTGCCATCAGTGATACAATGGCGGGGAACATTCAGTACTTC.

The DNA of the CDR3 is TGTGCCAGCAGATCCGGGACAAGAACTCGCACAGATACGCAGTATTTT. It translates to CASRSGTRTRTDTQYF. The chain uses TRBV28 and TRBJ2-3; TRBD1 might be the D (6 bases). V dropped 6 bases and J dropped 1 base, with 17 bases sitting between them. This CDR3 is built from 16 residues. Germline V gene sequence: CDR1 MDHEN, CDR2 SYDVKM.

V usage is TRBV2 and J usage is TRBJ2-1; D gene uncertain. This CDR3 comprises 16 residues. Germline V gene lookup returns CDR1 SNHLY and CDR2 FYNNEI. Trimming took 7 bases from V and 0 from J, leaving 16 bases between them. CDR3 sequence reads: CASKVGSRSSYNEQFF. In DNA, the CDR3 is TGTGCCAGCAAGGTTGGCAGTCGAAGCTCCTACAATGAGCAGTTCTTC.

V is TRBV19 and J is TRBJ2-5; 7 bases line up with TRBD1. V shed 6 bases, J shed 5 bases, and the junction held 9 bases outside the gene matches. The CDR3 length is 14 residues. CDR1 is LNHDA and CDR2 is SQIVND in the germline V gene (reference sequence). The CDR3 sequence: CASSYTGARETQYF. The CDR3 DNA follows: TGTGCCAGTAGCTATACAGGGGCCCGGGAGACCCAGTACTTC.

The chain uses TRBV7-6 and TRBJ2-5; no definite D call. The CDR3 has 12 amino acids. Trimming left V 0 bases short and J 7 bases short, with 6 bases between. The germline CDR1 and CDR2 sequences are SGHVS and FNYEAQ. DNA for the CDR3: TGTGCCAGCAGCTTAGCAGTTGGGACCCAGTACTTC. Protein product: CASSLAVGTQYF.

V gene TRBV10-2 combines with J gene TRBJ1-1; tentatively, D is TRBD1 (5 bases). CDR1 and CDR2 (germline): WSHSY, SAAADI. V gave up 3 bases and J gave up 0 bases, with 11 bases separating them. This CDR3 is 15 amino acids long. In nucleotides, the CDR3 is TGCGCCAGCAGTGACCCCGGGACGGTGAACACTGAAGCTTTCTTT. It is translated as CASSDPGTVNTEAFF.

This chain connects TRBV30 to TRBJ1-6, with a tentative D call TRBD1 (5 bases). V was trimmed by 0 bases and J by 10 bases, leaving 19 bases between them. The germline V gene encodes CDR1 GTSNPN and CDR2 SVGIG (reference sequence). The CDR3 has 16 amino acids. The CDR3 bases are TGTGCCTGGAGTGTACGAGGGGTCGGGGGAGGATCACCCCTCCACTTT. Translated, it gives CAWSVRGVGGGSPLHF.

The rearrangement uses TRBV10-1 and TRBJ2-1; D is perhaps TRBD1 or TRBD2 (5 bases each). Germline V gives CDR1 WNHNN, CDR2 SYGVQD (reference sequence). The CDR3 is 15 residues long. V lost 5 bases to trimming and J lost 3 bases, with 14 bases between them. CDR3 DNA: TGCGCCAGCAGTCTCGGGACGGCTAGCTACAATGAGCAGTTCTTC. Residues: CASSLGTASYNEQFF.

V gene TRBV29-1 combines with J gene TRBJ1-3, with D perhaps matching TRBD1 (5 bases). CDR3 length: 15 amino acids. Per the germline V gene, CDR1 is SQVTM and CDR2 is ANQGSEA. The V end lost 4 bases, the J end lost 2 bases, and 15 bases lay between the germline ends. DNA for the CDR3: TGCAGCGTTGTGGGGCGGGGGATCGCTGGAAACACCATATATTTT. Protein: CSVVGRGIAGNTIYF. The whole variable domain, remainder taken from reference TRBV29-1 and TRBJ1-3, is SAVISQKPSRDICQRGTSLTIQCQVDSQVTMMFWYRQQPGQSLTLIATANQGSEATYESGFVIDKFPISRPNLTFSTLTVSNMSPEDSSIYLCSVVGRGIAGNTIYFGEGSWLTVV.

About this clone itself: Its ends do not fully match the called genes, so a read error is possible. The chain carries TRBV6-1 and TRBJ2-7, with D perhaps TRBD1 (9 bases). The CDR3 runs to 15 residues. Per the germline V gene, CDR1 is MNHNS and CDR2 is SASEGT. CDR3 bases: TGTGCCAGCAGTACCCCAGCCGGGACAGGGACTAGTTGGCACTTC. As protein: CASSTPAGTGTSWHF.

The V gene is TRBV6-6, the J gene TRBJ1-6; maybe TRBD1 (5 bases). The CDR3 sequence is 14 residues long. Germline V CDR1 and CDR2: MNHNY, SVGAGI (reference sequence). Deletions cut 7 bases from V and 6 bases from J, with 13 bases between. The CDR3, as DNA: TGTGCCAGCACCTCGGGACTGATTAATTCACCCCTCCACTTT. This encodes CASTSGLINSPLHF.

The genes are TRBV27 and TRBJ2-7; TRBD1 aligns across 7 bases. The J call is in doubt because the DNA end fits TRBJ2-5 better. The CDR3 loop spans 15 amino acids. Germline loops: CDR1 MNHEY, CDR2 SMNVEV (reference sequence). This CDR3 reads CASSSIDRVQETQYF. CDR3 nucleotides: TGTGCCAGCAGTTCCATCGACAGGGTTCAGGAGACCCAGTACTTC.

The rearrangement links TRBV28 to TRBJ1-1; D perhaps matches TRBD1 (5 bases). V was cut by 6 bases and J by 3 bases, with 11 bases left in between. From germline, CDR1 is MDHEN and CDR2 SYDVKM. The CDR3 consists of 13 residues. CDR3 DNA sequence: TGTGCCAGCAGCCCCGGGACCCACACTGAAGCTTTCTTT. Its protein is CASSPGTHTEAFF.

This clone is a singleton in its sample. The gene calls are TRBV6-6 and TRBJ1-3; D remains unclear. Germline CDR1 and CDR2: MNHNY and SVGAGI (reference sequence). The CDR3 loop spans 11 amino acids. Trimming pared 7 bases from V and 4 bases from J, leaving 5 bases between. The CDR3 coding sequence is TGTGCCAGCAACCGGGGAAACACCATATATTTT. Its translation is CASNRGNTIYF.

The CDR3 DNA reads as TGTGCCAGCAGCTGGCGGGAGGGGGGAATGGAGACCCAGTACTTC. This sequence encodes CASSWREGGMETQYF. The chain recombines TRBV7-8 with TRBJ2-5, with 9 nucleotides matching TRBD2. Germline V gives CDR1 SGHVS, CDR2 FQNEAQ. After removal of 4 bases from V and 5 bases from J, the junction contained 8 bases not matched to a gene. CDR3 length: 15 amino acids.

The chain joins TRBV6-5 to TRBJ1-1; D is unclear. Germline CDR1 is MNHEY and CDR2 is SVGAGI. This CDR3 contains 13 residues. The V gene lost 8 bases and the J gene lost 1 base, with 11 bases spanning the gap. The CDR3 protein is CASVSGRNTEAFF. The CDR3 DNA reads TGTGCCAGCGTGTCAGGCCGGAACACTGAAGCTTTCTTT.

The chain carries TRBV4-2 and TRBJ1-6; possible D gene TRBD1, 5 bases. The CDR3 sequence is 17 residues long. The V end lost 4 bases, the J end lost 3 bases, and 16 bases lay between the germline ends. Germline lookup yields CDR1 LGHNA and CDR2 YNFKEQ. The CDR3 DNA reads TGTGCCAGCAGCCCGAAATCTGGGGCCGTCTATAATTCACCCCTCCACTTT. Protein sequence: CASSPKSGAVYNSPLHF.

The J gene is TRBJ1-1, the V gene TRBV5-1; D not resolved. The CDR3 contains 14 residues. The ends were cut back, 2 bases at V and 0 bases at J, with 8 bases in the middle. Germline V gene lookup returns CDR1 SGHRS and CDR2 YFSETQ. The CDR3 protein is CASSFDGLNTEAFF. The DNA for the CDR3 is TGCGCCAGCAGCTTCGATGGGTTGAACACTGAAGCTTTCTTT. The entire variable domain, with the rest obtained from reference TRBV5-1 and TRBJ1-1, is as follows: KAGVTQTPRYLIKTRGQQVTLSCSPISGHRSVSWYQQTPGQGLQFLFEYFSETQRNKGNFPGRFSGRQFSNSRSEMNVSTLELGDSALYLCASSFDGLNTEAFFGQGTRLTVV.

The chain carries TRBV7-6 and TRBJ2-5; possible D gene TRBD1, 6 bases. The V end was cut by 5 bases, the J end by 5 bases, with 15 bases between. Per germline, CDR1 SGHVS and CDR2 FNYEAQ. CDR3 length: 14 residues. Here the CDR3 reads CASSSTGRAETQYF. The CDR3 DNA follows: TGTGCCAGCAGCAGTACAGGGAGAGCGGAGACCCAGTACTTC.

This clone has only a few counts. In nucleotides, the CDR3 is TGCGCCAGCAGCTTGGGGGCACGAGAGAACACCGGGGAGCTGTTTTTT. This translates into CASSLGARENTGELFF. The chain has TRBV5-1 and TRBJ2-2; D remains ambiguous. Germline CDR1 reads SGHRS; CDR2 reads YFSETQ. V lost 0 bases to trimming and J lost 1 base, with 10 bases between them. The length of the CDR3 is 16 residues. The full variable domain, in which reference TRBV5-1 and TRBJ2-2 provide the parts outside the CDR3, is KAGVTQTPRYLIKTRGQQVTLSCSPISGHRSVSWYQQTPGQGLQFLFEYFSETQRNKGNFPGRFSGRQFSNSRSEMNVSTLELGDSALYLCASSLGARENTGELFFGEGSRLTVL.

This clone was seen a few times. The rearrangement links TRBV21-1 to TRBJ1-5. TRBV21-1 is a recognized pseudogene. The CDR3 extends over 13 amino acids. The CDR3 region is CASSPYSNQPQHF. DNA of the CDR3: TGTGCCAGCAGCCCTTATAGCAATCAGCCCCAGCATTTT.

DNA of the CDR3: TGTGCCAGCAGCCCCTCAGCCTACTACGAGCAGTACTTC. Protein: CASSPSAYYEQYF. The chain carries TRBV7-2 and TRBJ2-7; D call uncertain. The CDR3 consists of 13 residues. V lost 5 bases and J lost 3, with 11 bases in between. The germline gives CDR1 SGHTA, CDR2 FQGNSA. The variable domain in full, with the rest retrieved from reference TRBV7-2 and TRBJ2-7, is GAGVSQSPSNKVTEKGKDVELRCDPISGHTALYWYRQSLGQGLEFLIYFQGNSAPDKSGLPSDRFSAERTGGSVSTLTIQRTQQEDSAVYLCASSPSAYYEQYFGPGTRLTVT.

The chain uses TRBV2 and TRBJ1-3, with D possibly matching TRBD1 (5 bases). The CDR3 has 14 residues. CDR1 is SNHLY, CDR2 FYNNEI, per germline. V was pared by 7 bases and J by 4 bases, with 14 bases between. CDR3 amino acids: CASTLGHAGNTIYF. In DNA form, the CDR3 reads TGTGCCAGCACATTAGGACATGCCGGAAACACCATATATTTT.

CDR3 sequence (DNA): TGTGCCAGCAGCCAAGCCCCGGGGAGCTCCTACAATGAGCAGTTCTTC. It translates to CASSQAPGSSYNEQFF. The gene calls are TRBV14 and TRBJ2-1, with D perhaps matching TRBD2 (5 bases). Germline assignment: CDR1 SGHDN and CDR2 FVKESK. V was pared by 1 base and J by 0 bases, with 10 bases between. This CDR3 region has 16 residues. The entire variable domain, with the rest obtained from reference TRBV14 and TRBJ2-1, is as follows: EAGVTQFPSHSVIEKGQTVTLRCDPISGHDNLYWYRRVMGKEIKFLLHFVKESKQDESGMPNNRFLAERTGGTYSTLKVQPAELEDSGVYFCASSQAPGSSYNEQFFGPGTRLTVL.

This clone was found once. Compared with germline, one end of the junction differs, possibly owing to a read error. The CDR3 protein is CASSLRDRGDF. The CDR3 DNA sequence: TGTGCCAGCAGCTTAAGAGACAGGGGCGACTTC. This sequence joins TRBV7-3 and TRBJ2-5; 8 nucleotides agree with TRBD1. The CDR3 sequence is 11 residues long. From germline, CDR1 is SGHTA and CDR2 FQGTGA. The variable domain in full, with the rest retrieved from reference TRBV7-3 and TRBJ2-5, is GAGVSQTPSNKVTEKGKYVELRCDPISGHTALYWYRQSLGQGPEFLIYFQGTGAADDSGLPNDRFFAVRPEGSVSTLKIQRTERGDSAVYLCASSLRDRGDFGPGTRLLVL.